Listed below are T cell receptor beta chains from one sample, sequenced in a study of glioma-infiltrating T cells. TCRdb redid the calling of the multiplex PCR reads with MiXCR, one entry per CDR3 protein. Here the sample spans approximately 88,000 distinct CDR3 sequences, about 25% being singletons. Sequenced sample: glioma tissue, nonneoplastic brain tissue, or PBMCs (not recorded which). The receptors shown here come from a human donor with low-grade glioma or glioblastoma, undergoing nonglioma brain surgery, or in good health (not recorded which). CDR3s include the opening cysteine and the closing phenylalanine or tryptophan. Each record gives: V gene, J gene, D gene, clone size, CDR3 DNA, CDR3 protein. D genes are given only for firm matches. Expanded clones are given a class, and other clones once, few, many or no size at all.

v_call: TRBV6-1; j_call: TRBJ2-3; d_call: TRBD2; clone_size: many; cdr3_nt: TGTGCCAGCAGGGATAGCGGGGGGGCGATAGATACGCAGTATTTT; cdr3_aa: CASRDSGGAIDTQYF
v_call: TRBV24-1; j_call: TRBJ2-3; d_call: .; clone_size: once; cdr3_nt: TGTGCCGCCAGTGATGCAACGGGGGCGGGGACAGATACGCAGTATTTT; cdr3_aa: CAASDATGAGTDTQYF
v_call: TRBV4-2; j_call: TRBJ2-5; d_call: .; clone_size: many; cdr3_nt: TGTGCCAGCAGCCAAGATGAGCGAAAAGCCGAAGAGACCCAGTACTTC; cdr3_aa: CASSQDERKAEETQYF
v_call: TRBV29-1; j_call: TRBJ1-2; d_call: TRBD1; clone_size: .; cdr3_nt: TGCAGCGTTAGAGGACAGGGCCCAACGGGAACCTTC; cdr3_aa: CSVRGQGPTGTF
v_call: TRBV7-6; j_call: TRBJ2-1; d_call: TRBD1; clone_size: many; cdr3_nt: TGTGCCAGCAGTTCGGACAGGACCTACAATGAGCAGTTCTTC; cdr3_aa: CASSSDRTYNEQFF
v_call: TRBV19; j_call: TRBJ2-5; d_call: .; clone_size: many; cdr3_nt: TGTGCCAGTAGTCCACGGAGGAGTTCAGAGACCCAGTACTTC; cdr3_aa: CASSPRRSSETQYF
v_call: TRBV18; j_call: TRBJ2-1; d_call: TRBD1; clone_size: few; cdr3_nt: TGTGCCAGCTCACCCCTGGGACAGGGGACTAACAATGAGCAGTTCTTC; cdr3_aa: CASSPLGQGTNNEQFF
v_call: TRBV3-1; j_call: TRBJ2-7; d_call: .; clone_size: .; cdr3_nt: TGTGCCAGCAGCCAAACTATTTGGGAGCAGTACTTC; cdr3_aa: CASSQTIWEQYF
v_call: TRBV27; j_call: TRBJ1-1; d_call: .; clone_size: many; cdr3_nt: TGTGCCAGCAGTTTTGACAGGAGGATGGTAGGGGTCACTGAAGCTTTCTTT; cdr3_aa: CASSFDRRMVGVTEAFF
v_call: TRBV7-2; j_call: TRBJ2-3; d_call: TRBD1; clone_size: many; cdr3_nt: TGTGCCAGCAGCTCCGGGACAGGGCGCACAGATACGCAGTATTTT; cdr3_aa: CASSSGTGRTDTQYF
v_call: TRBV2; j_call: TRBJ2-7; d_call: TRBD2; clone_size: .; cdr3_nt: TGTGCCAGCCGAACTAGCGGGGGGGCCAACGAGCAGTACTTC; cdr3_aa: CASRTSGGANEQYF
v_call: TRBV7-9; j_call: TRBJ1-4; d_call: .; clone_size: .; cdr3_nt: TGTGCCAGCAGCTTATCCCTGGGGGATGAAAAACTGTTTTTT; cdr3_aa: CASSLSLGDEKLFF
v_call: TRBV20-1; j_call: TRBJ2-5; d_call: TRBD1; clone_size: .; cdr3_nt: TGCAGTGCCAGCAGTAACCGAGGGCCGGGACAGGTCGAGACCCAGTACTTC; cdr3_aa: CSASSNRGPGQVETQYF
v_call: TRBV20-1; j_call: TRBJ1-5; d_call: TRBD1; clone_size: .; cdr3_nt: TGCAGTGCTAGCTTGGGGACAGGGTCCCAGCCCAAGCATTTT; cdr3_aa: CSASLGTGSQPKHF
v_call: TRBV2; j_call: TRBJ1-4; d_call: .; clone_size: many; cdr3_nt: TGTGCCAGCAGCCAACAGGGAGGAGGGGAAAAACTGTTTTTT; cdr3_aa: CASSQQGGGEKLFF
v_call: TRBV6-1; j_call: TRBJ2-7; d_call: TRBD1; clone_size: many; cdr3_nt: TGTGCCAGCAGCCCAGGACAGGTTTCCTACGAGCAGTACTTC; cdr3_aa: CASSPGQVSYEQYF
v_call: TRBV27; j_call: TRBJ2-5; d_call: TRBD2; clone_size: many; cdr3_nt: TGTGCCAGCAGTTTTGGGACTAGCGGTCAAGAGACCCAGTACTTC; cdr3_aa: CASSFGTSGQETQYF
v_call: TRBV18; j_call: TRBJ2-3; d_call: TRBD2; clone_size: .; cdr3_nt: TGTGCCAGCTCACCTTCGGGACTAGCGGGATCTCGGACAACGCAGTATTTT; cdr3_aa: CASSPSGLAGSRTTQYF
v_call: TRBV4-2; j_call: TRBJ2-6; d_call: .; clone_size: many; cdr3_nt: TGTGCCAGCAGCCAAGAAAGTCCGTCAGGCTACTCTGGGGCCAACGTCCTGACTTTC; cdr3_aa: CASSQESPSGYSGANVLTF
v_call: TRBV7-9; j_call: TRBJ2-7; d_call: .; clone_size: few; cdr3_nt: TGTGCCAGCAGCCCGAGCTTGGCAGCACCCTACGAGCAGTACTTC; cdr3_aa: CASSPSLAAPYEQYF
v_call: TRBV6-1; j_call: TRBJ1-2; d_call: .; clone_size: many; cdr3_nt: TGTGCCAGCGGATCTTCCTATGGCTACACCTTC; cdr3_aa: CASGSSYGYTF
v_call: TRBV13; j_call: TRBJ2-1; d_call: .; clone_size: .; cdr3_nt: TGTGCCAGCAGCTCAGGGACATTGAGCTCCTACAATGAGCAGTTCTTC; cdr3_aa: CASSSGTLSSYNEQFF
v_call: TRBV4-2; j_call: TRBJ1-5; d_call: .; clone_size: many; cdr3_nt: TGTGCCAGCAGGCCAGGGGCAGCGAGCAATCAGCCCCAGCATTTT; cdr3_aa: CASRPGAASNQPQHF
v_call: TRBV29-1; j_call: TRBJ1-1; d_call: .; clone_size: few; cdr3_nt: TGCAGCGTTGGTCCAGCGAACACTGAAGCTTTCTTT; cdr3_aa: CSVGPANTEAFF
v_call: TRBV14; j_call: TRBJ1-6; d_call: .; clone_size: .; cdr3_nt: TGTGCCAGCAGCCGCCGGTTGAATTCACCCCTCCACTTT; cdr3_aa: CASSRRLNSPLHF
v_call: TRBV7-2; j_call: TRBJ1-5; d_call: .; clone_size: medium-sized; cdr3_nt: TGTGCCAGCAGCTTAACACACCATCAGCCCCAGCATTTT; cdr3_aa: CASSLTHHQPQHF
v_call: TRBV4-1; j_call: TRBJ2-7; d_call: TRBD1; clone_size: .; cdr3_nt: TGCGCCAGCAGCCAGGATGACAGGGGGCTGTCCTACGAGCAGTACTTC; cdr3_aa: CASSQDDRGLSYEQYF
v_call: TRBV5-4; j_call: TRBJ2-3; d_call: TRBD2; clone_size: many; cdr3_nt: TGTGCCAGCAGCTTTAGAATAGCGGGGGGACGCACAGATACGCAGTATTTT; cdr3_aa: CASSFRIAGGRTDTQYF
v_call: TRBV18; j_call: TRBJ2-2; d_call: .; clone_size: many; cdr3_nt: TGTGCCAGCTCACCGGACACCACGAACACCGGGGAGCTGTTTTTT; cdr3_aa: CASSPDTTNTGELFF
v_call: TRBV25-1; j_call: TRBJ2-1; d_call: TRBD2; clone_size: many; cdr3_nt: TGTGCCAGCACGAGAGCGGGGGTACACTACAATGAGCAGTTCTTC; cdr3_aa: CASTRAGVHYNEQFF
v_call: TRBV5-1; j_call: TRBJ1-2; d_call: .; clone_size: many; cdr3_nt: TGCGCCAGCAGCCCGGACGGACCTAACTATGGCTACACCTTC; cdr3_aa: CASSPDGPNYGYTF
v_call: TRBV19; j_call: TRBJ1-6; d_call: TRBD1; clone_size: few; cdr3_nt: TGTGCCAGTAGTATAGAGTTCGAAGTCAGGGGGAATTCACCCCTCCACTTT; cdr3_aa: CASSIEFEVRGNSPLHF
v_call: TRBV7-9; j_call: TRBJ1-1; d_call: .; clone_size: many; cdr3_nt: TGTGCCAGCAGCTCGTACACGGGACTCGACACTGAAGCTTTCTTT; cdr3_aa: CASSSYTGLDTEAFF
v_call: TRBV4-2; j_call: TRBJ2-1; d_call: .; clone_size: many; cdr3_nt: TGTGCCAGCAGCCAAGACCCGGATGAGCAGTTCTTC; cdr3_aa: CASSQDPDEQFF
v_call: TRBV12-3/TRBV12-4; j_call: TRBJ1-1; d_call: TRBD1; clone_size: few; cdr3_nt: TGTGCCACCACGGGACAGATGAACACTGAAGCTTTCTTT; cdr3_aa: CATTGQMNTEAFF
v_call: TRBV6-1; j_call: TRBJ2-1; d_call: TRBD2; clone_size: .; cdr3_nt: TGTGCCAGCTTGGGACTAGCGGGAGACAATGAGCAGTTCTTC; cdr3_aa: CASLGLAGDNEQFF
v_call: TRBV28; j_call: TRBJ1-5; d_call: .; clone_size: many; cdr3_nt: TGTGCCAGCAGTTTAAGCGGTCAGCCCCAGCATTTT; cdr3_aa: CASSLSGQPQHF
v_call: TRBV6-2/TRBV6-3; j_call: TRBJ2-7; d_call: .; clone_size: many; cdr3_nt: TGTGCCAGCAGTTATCGTAGTCTAGCGAAGGTCGAGCAGTACTTC; cdr3_aa: CASSYRSLAKVEQYF
v_call: TRBV6-6; j_call: TRBJ2-5; d_call: TRBD1; clone_size: few; cdr3_nt: TGTGCCAGCAGTTACAGGGGGAGCCGGGACAGGAAGGAGACCCAGTACTTC; cdr3_aa: CASSYRGSRDRKETQYF
v_call: TRBV20-1; j_call: TRBJ2-3; d_call: TRBD2; clone_size: many; cdr3_nt: TGCAGTGCTCCACCAATAGCGGGGGTAGGAGATACGCAGTATTTT; cdr3_aa: CSAPPIAGVGDTQYF
v_call: TRBV19; j_call: TRBJ1-2; d_call: .; clone_size: many; cdr3_nt: TGTGCCAGTAGTATGACCCAAGGAAACTATGGCTACACCTTC; cdr3_aa: CASSMTQGNYGYTF
v_call: TRBV6-1; j_call: TRBJ2-7; d_call: .; clone_size: many; cdr3_nt: TGTGCCAGCAGCCCGGGACCTACCTACGAGCAGTACTTC; cdr3_aa: CASSPGPTYEQYF
v_call: TRBV7-6; j_call: TRBJ1-4; d_call: .; clone_size: .; cdr3_nt: TGTGCCAGCAGCTTAGCTGCGGGGGTGGATGAAAAACTGTTTTTT; cdr3_aa: CASSLAAGVDEKLFF
v_call: TRBV24-1; j_call: TRBJ2-3; d_call: .; clone_size: many; cdr3_nt: TGTGCCACCAGTGGGCCGGACCCCACAGATACGCAGTATTTT; cdr3_aa: CATSGPDPTDTQYF
v_call: TRBV7-9; j_call: TRBJ2-1; d_call: .; clone_size: many; cdr3_nt: TGTGCCAGCAGCTCAGGAGATGAGCAGTTCTTC; cdr3_aa: CASSSGDEQFF
v_call: TRBV15; j_call: TRBJ2-1; d_call: TRBD1; clone_size: many; cdr3_nt: TGTGCCACCAGCTCCCGGGACAGGGGTTTCGGTAATGAGCAGTTCTTC; cdr3_aa: CATSSRDRGFGNEQFF